This passage covers 14 T cell receptor beta chains from one sample sequenced in a study of CD8 T cells in Susac syndrome. With random hexamers, reverse transcription was performed on about 0.5 to 1 ug of RNA. Each CDR3 protein gets one entry after TCRdb re-called the immunoSEQ multiplex PCR reads with MiXCR. The sample holds about 100,000 distinct CDR3 sequences, roughly 93% seen once. The material sequenced was CD8+ T cells from PBMCs. These receptors were taken from a human donor in good health.

This sequence joins TRBV7-2 and TRBJ2-7, with D tentatively TRBD2 (5 bases). This CDR3 has 16 residues. Trimming removed 5 bases at V and 0 bases at J, with 17 bases between. CDR1 and CDR2 from the germline V gene are SGHTA and FQGNSA. As DNA, the CDR3 is TGTGCCAGCAGCGGAGACCGCTACAGCGGCTCCTACGAGCAGTACTTC. This codes for CASSGDRYSGSYEQYF.

The genes are TRBV11-1 and TRBJ2-7; 7 nucleotides align to TRBD1. Germline-derived CDR1 and CDR2 are SGHAT and FQDESV (reference sequence). The CDR3 totals 15 residues. V gave up 7 bases and J gave up 3 bases; unmatched junction bases: 12. Here the CDR3 DNA reads TGTGCCAGCACCATAGCCGGGACAGATAACTACGAGCAGTACTTC. This codes for CASTIAGTDNYEQYF.

This chain uses TRBV5-1 with TRBJ2-7, with 8 bases matching TRBD1. This CDR3 is 15 amino acids long. Germline CDR1 is SGHRS and CDR2 is YFSETQ. With V trimmed by 0 bases and J by 3 bases, 5 bases remained unmatched. The DNA for the CDR3 is TGCGCCAGCAGCTTGGGATCTGGACAGGGCTACGAGCAGTACTTC. Protein product: CASSLGSGQGYEQYF.

The J gene is TRBJ1-2, the V gene TRBV29-1; D is possibly TRBD1 (5 bases). This CDR3 has 16 residues. Trimming stripped 3 bases from V and 5 bases from J, with 22 bases between. CDR1 is SQVTM and CDR2 is ANQGSEA in the germline V gene. As DNA, the CDR3 is TGCAGCGTTGATTGGGACCCGACCTCAGAGAAGTATGGCTACACCTTC. Protein: CSVDWDPTSEKYGYTF. The full variable domain, its missing parts supplied by reference TRBV29-1 and TRBJ1-2, is SAVISQKPSRDICQRGTSLTIQCQVDSQVTMMFWYRQQPGQSLTLIATANQGSEATYESGFVIDKFPISRPNLTFSTLTVSNMSPEDSSIYLCSVDWDPTSEKYGYTFGSGTRLTVV.

This clonotype occurred once. The V and J genes are TRBV5-4 and TRBJ1-1; 8 bases are shared with TRBD1. CDR3 length equals 18 residues. After removal of 0 bases from V and 4 bases from J, the junction contained 14 bases not matched to a gene. Germline V lookup: CDR1 SGHNT, CDR2 YYREEE (reference sequence). CDR3 sequence reads: CASSLAQWQGAKGTEAFF. The CDR3 DNA reads TGTGCCAGCAGCTTGGCCCAGTGGCAGGGGGCGAAGGGCACTGAAGCTTTCTTT. The whole variable domain, filled in from reference TRBV5-4 and TRBJ1-1, reads ETGVTQSPTHLIKTRGQQVTLRCSSQSGHNTVSWYQQALGQGPQFIFQYYREEENGRGNFPPRFSGLQFPNYSSELNVNALELDDSALYLCASSLAQWQGAKGTEAFFGQGTRLTVV.

In DNA, the CDR3 is TGTGCCAGCAGTGAAGGGATAGAAGCTTTCTTT. The encoded protein is CASSEGIEAFF. The chain carries TRBV2 and TRBJ1-1; D call uncertain. Germline V gene data show CDR1 as SNHLY and CDR2 as FYNNEI. With 1 base removed from V and 8 bases from J, the gap between germline ends came to 5 bases. The CDR3 is made up of 11 amino acids.

V gene TRBV7-9 combines with J gene TRBJ2-2, with TRBD1 as a possible D gene (5 bases). Germline values: CDR1 SEHNR, CDR2 FQNEAQ (reference sequence). This CDR3 contains 13 residues. Trimming stripped 8 bases from V and 5 bases from J, with 12 bases between. The CDR3 nucleotides are TGTGCCAGCGGAAGGGGCTTTACCGGGGAGCTGTTTTTT. Encoded protein: CASGRGFTGELFF.

The chain employs TRBV2 and TRBJ2-5; D uncertain. The CDR3 runs to 13 residues. Germline loops: CDR1 SNHLY, CDR2 FYNNEI. V dropped 5 bases and J dropped 5 bases, with 12 bases sitting between them. The CDR3 here is CASSYALWETQYF. In DNA, the CDR3 is TGTGCCAGCAGTTATGCCCTCTGGGAGACCCAGTACTTC. Full variable domain (rest looked up from reference TRBV2 and TRBJ2-5): EPEVTQTPSHQVTQMGQEVILRCVPISNHLYFYWYRQILGQKVEFLVSFYNNEISEKSEIFDDQFSVERPDGSNFTLKIRSTKLEDSAMYFCASSYALWETQYFGPGTRLLVL.

This clonotype was recorded once. This sequence joins TRBV7-9 and TRBJ2-7; 10 bases map to TRBD1. The V gene end was trimmed by 11 bases and the J gene end by 1 base; junction bases not matched to a gene: 14. The CDR3 covers 16 residues. Germline CDR1 SEHNR, CDR2 FQNEAQ (reference sequence). CDR3 sequence reads: CALGAPGQGPSYEQYF. The DNA of the CDR3 is TGTGCCCTAGGGGCCCCGGGACAGGGGCCTTCCTACGAGCAGTACTTC. The variable domain in full, with the rest retrieved from reference TRBV7-9 and TRBJ2-7, is DTGVSQNPRHKITKRGQNVTFRCDPISEHNRLYWYRQTLGQGPEFLTYFQNEAQLEKSRLLSDRFSAERPKGSFSTLEIQRTEQGDSAMYLCALGAPGQGPSYEQYFGPGTRLTVT.

The DNA of the CDR3 is TGCGCCAGCAGCTTGACAGAACGGACTGAAGCTTTCTTT. Encoded protein: CASSLTERTEAFF. V gene TRBV5-1 combines with J gene TRBJ1-1; unclear D gene. CDR3 length: 13 residues. The V gene lost 1 base and the J gene lost 5 bases, with 9 bases spanning the gap. Germline CDR1 SGHRS, CDR2 YFSETQ.

The chain uses TRBV2 and TRBJ1-1; 7 bases line up with TRBD1. CDR1 and CDR2 from the germline V gene are SNHLY and FYNNEI. J gave up 13 bases and V 6 bases, and 14 bases lay outside the gene matches. This CDR3 has 13 residues. The DNA for the CDR3 is TGTGCCAGCAGGGGGTTAGACAGGGATAAGGATTTCTTT. Translating gives CASRGLDRDKDFF.

The genes are TRBV13 and TRBJ2-1; TRBD1 or TRBD2 may be the D gene (5 bases each). Germline assignment: CDR1 PRHDT and CDR2 FYEKMQ (reference sequence). The V end lost 5 bases, the J end lost 5 bases, and 13 bases lay between the germline ends. This CDR3 contains 14 residues. CDR3 sequence reads: CASSHGTEHNEQFF. As DNA, the CDR3 is TGTGCCAGCAGCCATGGGACGGAACACAATGAGCAGTTCTTC.

This chain links TRBV3-1 with TRBJ2-3, with a weak D call TRBD2 (6 bases). Trimming removed 3 bases from V and 6 bases from J, with 19 bases in between. CDR1 is LGHDT and CDR2 is YNNKEL in the germline V gene (reference sequence). The CDR3 covers 16 residues. The CDR3 DNA follows: TGTGCCAGCAGCCACCGTGGGGCGGGGAAGGTTGATACGCAGTATTTT. This translates into CASSHRGAGKVDTQYF.

The V gene is TRBV9, the J gene TRBJ2-1, with TRBD2 as a possible D gene (5 bases). V was cut by 3 bases and J by 12 bases, with 10 bases left in between. The CDR3 has 11 amino acids. Germline assignment: CDR1 SGDLS and CDR2 YYNGEE. CDR3 bases: TGTGCCAGCAGCGGCCTCGAGGGGCAGTTCTTC. Its protein is CASSGLEGQFF.